The rows below give T cell receptor beta chains drawn from one sample of a study of blood T cell repertoires in COVID-19. Produced via immunoSEQ multiplex PCR; TCRdb's table is partial and in-frame only. This table holds about 110,000 clones, 75% to 85% found once. Sequencing input: peripheral blood. Receptors were obtained from a man older than 75 with COVID-19, enrolled during active disease. The CDR3 runs from the conserved cysteine through the conserved F or W. D genes are given only for firm matches. Only part of the rows carry a size: once, few, many, or a class if the clone is expanded.

TRBJ2-7 | TRBD2 | TRBV27 | 14 | NA | CASSLGGRVHEQYF | TGTGCCAGCAGTTTGGGCGGGAGGGTCCACGAGCAGTACTTC
TRBJ1-3 | NA | TRBV6-6 | 17 | NA | CASSRVGQFLSGNTIYF | TGTGCCAGCAGCCGAGTTGGTCAGTTCCTCTCTGGAAACACCATATATTTT
TRBJ2-3 | TRBD2 | TRBV27 | 16 | NA | CASSLIAGGITDTQYF | TGTGCCAGCAGTTTAATAGCGGGAGGTATAACAGATACGCAGTATTTT
TRBJ2-1 | TRBD2 | TRBV3-1/TRBV3-2 | 16 | once | CASSQDRLAGVNEQFF | TGTGCCAGCAGCCAAGATAGACTAGCGGGAGTGAATGAGCAGTTCTTC
TRBJ2-5 | TRBD1 | TRBV5-4 | 15 | NA | CASSLRTGGRETQYF | TGTGCCAGCAGCCTACGGACAGGGGGGAGAGAGACCCAGTACTTC
TRBJ2-7 | TRBD1 | TRBV5-1 | 15 | once | CASSETGGSTYEQYF | TGCGCCAGCAGTGAGACAGGGGGGTCTACCTACGAGCAGTACTTC
TRBJ2-3 | NA | TRBV18 | 14 | NA | CASSPPGAGDTQYF | TGTGCCAGCTCACCACCTGGTGCCGGGGATACGCAGTATTTT
TRBJ1-1 | TRBD1 | TRBV4-3 | 14 | NA | CASSQDRGPTEAFF | TGCGCCAGCAGCCAAGACAGGGGGCCCACTGAAGCTTTCTTT
TRBJ1-1 | NA | TRBV30 | 13 | NA | CAWSDRPNTEAFF | TGTGCCTGGAGTGACAGACCGAACACTGAAGCTTTCTTT
TRBJ2-1 | TRBD1 | TRBV11-3 | 13 | NA | CASSFDRDGEQFF | TGTGCCAGCAGCTTTGACAGGGACGGGGAGCAGTTCTTC
TRBJ1-2 | TRBD1 | TRBV4-1 | 15 | NA | CASSQDRQGTYGYTF | TGCGCCAGCAGCCAAGACAGACAGGGGACCTATGGCTACACCTTC
TRBJ2-2 | TRBD2 | TRBV5-1 | 14 | NA | CASSSREGTGELFF | TGCGCCAGCAGCTCGAGGGAGGGCACCGGGGAGCTGTTTTTT
TRBJ2-1 | NA | TRBV3-1/TRBV3-2 | 13 | NA | CASSRRDNNEQFF | TGTGCCAGCAGCCGGCGGGATAACAATGAGCAGTTCTTC
TRBJ1-1 | TRBD1 | TRBV18 | 13 | NA | CATSDRGNTEAFF | TGTGCCACGTCCGACAGGGGGAACACTGAAGCTTTCTTT
TRBJ2-1 | NA | TRBV12-5 | 17 | NA | CASGWTPTSFSYNEQFF | TGTGCTAGTGGTTGGACTCCGACTAGTTTCTCCTACAATGAGCAGTTCTTC
TRBJ2-2 | TRBD1 | TRBV7-2 | 15 | NA | CASSMLGQVTGELFF | TGTGCCAGCAGCATGCTGGGACAGGTCACCGGGGAGCTGTTTTTT
TRBJ2-5 | NA | TRBV3-1/TRBV3-2 | 16 | NA | CASSPRLGTGQETQYF | TGTGCCAGCAGCCCCCGCTTGGGGACTGGACAAGAGACCCAGTACTTC
TRBJ1-2 | NA | TRBV6-5 | 12 | NA | CASSAWPYGYTF | TGTGCCAGCAGCGCTTGGCCGTATGGCTACACCTTC